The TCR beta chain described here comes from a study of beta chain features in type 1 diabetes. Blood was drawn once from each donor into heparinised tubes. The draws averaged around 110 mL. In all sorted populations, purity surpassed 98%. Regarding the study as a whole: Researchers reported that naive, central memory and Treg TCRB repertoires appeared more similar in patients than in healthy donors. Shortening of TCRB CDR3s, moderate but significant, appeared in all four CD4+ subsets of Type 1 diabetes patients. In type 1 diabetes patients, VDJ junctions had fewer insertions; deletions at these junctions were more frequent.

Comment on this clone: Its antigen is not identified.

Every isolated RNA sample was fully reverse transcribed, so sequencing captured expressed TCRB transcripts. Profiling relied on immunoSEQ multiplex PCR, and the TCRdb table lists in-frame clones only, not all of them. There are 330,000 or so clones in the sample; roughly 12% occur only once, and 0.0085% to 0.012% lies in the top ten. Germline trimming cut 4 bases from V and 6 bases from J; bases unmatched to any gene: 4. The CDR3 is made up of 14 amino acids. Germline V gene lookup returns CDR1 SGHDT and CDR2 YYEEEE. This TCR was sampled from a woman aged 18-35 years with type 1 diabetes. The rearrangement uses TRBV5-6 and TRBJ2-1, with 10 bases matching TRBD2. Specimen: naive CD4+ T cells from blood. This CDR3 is CASSPASGGNEQFF. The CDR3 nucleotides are TGTGCCAGCAGCCCGGCTAGCGGGGGCAATGAGCAGTTCTTC.